This TCR beta chain was recorded in a study of early T cells in non-severe SARS-CoV-2 infection. Overall study: From unsorted whole blood, bulk RNA was sequenced, and the chains remained unpaired.

Study outcomes and limitations: Lookups in VDJdb leaned toward anti-spike CD8 responses and missed private and CD4 specificities.

Each single cDNA molecule received a unique molecular identifier. TCRdb re-called the 5' RACE reads with MiXCR, one entry per CDR3 protein. The data show around 44,000 distinct CDR3 sequences, around 7.7% seen once. Concerning this clonotype: The antigen remains undetermined.

CDR3 length equals 16 residues. Trimming took 4 bases from V and 1 from J; bases not matched to a gene: 10. CDR1 SGHRS and CDR2 YFSETQ come from the germline V gene. The sequence was collected from an adult who was a healthcare worker with PCR-confirmed SARS-CoV-2 infection or an uninfected control (not recorded which). Sample: whole blood. The chain has TRBV5-1 and TRBJ2-7, with TRBD1 matching 8 bases. The CDR3 coding sequence is TGCGCCAGCAGCCCACTATCGGGACAGGAGTCCTACGAGCAGTACTTC. It specifies CASSPLSGQESYEQYF.